This T cell receptor (beta chain) was sequenced during a study of T cells expressing NK-cell markers. Study details: Beta-chain profiling covered CD3+CD56+NKG2C+, CD3+CD56+NKG2C- and CD3+CD56-NKG2C+ sorted subsets.

The CDR3 is 15 residues long. The germline V gene has CDR1 SGHDT and CDR2 YYEEEE. One entry per CDR3 protein, without DNA, is what TCRdb gives after re-calling the 5' RACE reads. The sample data list 400,000 or so distinct CDR3 sequences. Study-level results: Of the CD8+ T cell pool in several donors, roughly 1.0-7.5% was accounted for by dominant NKG2C+ clonotypes.

Comment on this clonotype: The antigen is undetermined.

The sequence was collected from a woman aged 50 to 60 in good health. The chain carries TRBV5-6 and TRBJ1-5. The sequencing input was blood T cells: a sorted CD56 or NKG2C T cell subset, CD4+ or CD8+ T cells, or bulk PBMC T cells (not recorded which). CDR3 amino acids: CASSDQTYSNQPQHF.